This T cell receptor beta chain was observed in a study of technical replicates of blood from a few donors. Trimming took 7 bases from V and 2 from J; bases not matched to a gene: 2. The length of the CDR3 is 13 residues. From germline, CDR1 is SNHLY and CDR2 FYNNEI. Generated by immunoSEQ multiplex PCR, the TCRdb table keeps only in-frame clones and is missing some. This table has about 56,000 clones, 93% appearing once. Specimen: PBMCs. The chain employs TRBV2 and TRBJ1-3; 7 bases map to TRBD1. This clonotype originated in a human donor in good health. Some clones in this sample may be carry-over from other donors' samples. The CDR3 region is CASKTGTGNTIYF. Written as DNA, the CDR3 is TGTGCCAGCAAGACAGGGACTGGAAACACCATATATTTT.